A selection of T cell receptor beta chains follows, all from one sample in a study of OX40 agonist ivuxolimab in advanced cancers. The protocol was immunoSEQ multiplex PCR, while the TCRdb copy is restricted to in-frame clones and leaves out a portion. Of 75,000 to 100,000 clones in the sample, 80% to 90% were seen once. The sequencing used CD4+ or CD8+ T cells sorted from blood, collected in a trial of the OX40 agonist ivuxolimab. These TCRs come from an adult with an advanced solid tumor such as melanoma, head and neck, liver or kidney cancer. Each CDR3 is given with its conserved first and last residue. A D gene is named only where the DNA matches it firmly. Only part of the rows carry a size: once, few, many, or a class if the clone is expanded.

cdr3_aa	cdr3_nt	d_call	cdr3_length	clone_size	j_call	v_call
CASSSYKGSVNEQFF	TGTGCCAGCAGCTCATATAAGGGGTCTGTAAATGAGCAGTTCTTC	.	15	.	TRBJ2-1	TRBV7-8
CASSLESFGSPLHF	TGCGCCAGCAGCTTGGAGTCATTTGGCTCACCCCTCCACTTT	.	14	.	TRBJ1-6	TRBV5-1
CATTARDRGNNEQFF	TGTGCCACCACAGCGCGGGACAGGGGGAATAATGAGCAGTTCTTC	TRBD1	15	.	TRBJ2-1	TRBV15
CASSLRRQEETEAFF	TGTGCCAGCAGCTTACGTCGACAGGAGGAAACTGAAGCTTTCTTT	.	15	.	TRBJ1-1	TRBV7-9
CASNQKMEAFF	TGTGCCAGCAACCAAAAGATGGAAGCTTTCTTT	.	11	.	TRBJ1-1	TRBV6-6
CASSLTWTSGYEQYF	TGCGCCAGCAGCCTCACCTGGACTAGCGGCTACGAGCAGTACTTC	TRBD2	15	once	TRBJ2-7	TRBV23-1
CASSFRVSYEQYF	TGTGCCAGCAGCTTCAGGGTCTCCTACGAGCAGTACTTC	.	13	.	TRBJ2-7	TRBV5-6
CASSRQGGNEKLFF	TGTGCCAGCAGCAGACAGGGGGGTAATGAAAAACTGTTTTTT	TRBD1	14	.	TRBJ1-4	TRBV7-9
CASSYDSGSTDTQYF	TGTGCCAGCAGTTACGATAGCGGGAGCACAGATACGCAGTATTTT	TRBD2	15	few	TRBJ2-3	TRBV6-5
CASSKLGQTYGYTF	TGTGCCAGCAGTAAACTCGGACAGACCTATGGCTACACCTTC	.	14	.	TRBJ1-2	TRBV2
CASSSGLGGTGELFF	TGTGCCAGCAGTTCCGGTCTGGGTGGCACCGGGGAGCTGTTTTTT	.	15	few	TRBJ2-2	TRBV6-6
CASSLQGDYNSPLHF	TGTGCCAGCAGTTTACAAGGAGATTATAATTCACCCCTCCACTTT	.	15	once	TRBJ1-6	TRBV27
CASSQSPSGYTF	TGTGCCAGCAGCCAGAGCCCGTCTGGCTACACCTTC	.	12	few	TRBJ1-2	TRBV7-2
CASSQRDRKMGYTF	TGCGCCAGCAGCCAGAGGGACAGAAAAATGGGCTACACCTTC	TRBD1	14	.	TRBJ1-2	TRBV4-1
CASSQDTLAGGEQYF	TGTGCCAGCAGCCAAGATACACTAGCGGGAGGCGAGCAGTACTTC	TRBD2	15	.	TRBJ2-7	TRBV14
CAIRDTQIYGYTF	TGTGCCATCCGGGACACACAAATTTATGGCTACACCTTC	.	13	.	TRBJ1-2	TRBV10-3
CASRGNCEQFF	TGTGCCAGCAGGGGAAACTGTGAGCAGTTCTTC	.	11	.	TRBJ2-1	TRBV9
CASGSVGNTEAFF	TGTGCCAGCGGTTCGGTCGGAAACACTGAAGCTTTCTTT	.	13	once	TRBJ1-1	TRBV2
CASSADTGGARAPLHF	TGCGCCAGCAGCGCAGATACAGGGGGCGCGAGGGCACCCCTCCACTTT	TRBD1	16	.	TRBJ1-6	TRBV5-1
CASRHGTRAEAFF	TGTGCCAGTCGTCACGGGACACGAGCGGAAGCTTTCTTT	.	13	.	TRBJ1-1	TRBV6-6
CASRNQGAAPYGYTF	TGTGCCAGCAGAAACCAGGGGGCCGCCCCCTATGGCTACACCTTC	TRBD1	15	.	TRBJ1-2	TRBV6-5
CASSPLAGGTDTQYF	TGTGCCAGCTCACCTCTCGCGGGGGGCACAGATACGCAGTATTTT	TRBD2	15	once	TRBJ2-3	TRBV18
CASLQGNTEAFF	TGTGCCAGCCTCCAGGGTAACACTGAAGCTTTCTTT	.	12	.	TRBJ1-1	TRBV28
CASSQESRGLYNEQFF	TGCGCCAGCAGCCAAGAGTCCCGCGGATTATACAATGAGCAGTTCTTC	.	16	.	TRBJ2-1	TRBV4-1
CASSGVGDSGGYTF	TGCGCCAGCAGCGGAGTTGGGGATTCGGGAGGCTACACCTTC	.	14	.	TRBJ1-2	TRBV5-1
CASYKGSNQPQHF	TGTGCCAGCTATAAGGGTAGCAATCAGCCCCAGCATTTT	.	13	.	TRBJ1-5	TRBV6-6
CASRRGGTNFHYEQYF	TGTGCCAGCCGAAGGGGAGGCACCAACTTCCACTACGAGCAGTACTTC	.	16	.	TRBJ2-7	TRBV27
CASSYRRAGATGELFF	TGTGCCAGCAGTTACCGGCGGGCAGGGGCAACCGGGGAGCTGTTTTTT	.	16	.	TRBJ2-2	TRBV6-5
CARSLCLGPGTEAFF	TGTGCCAGAAGCTTGTGTCTGGGCCCCGGCACTGAAGCTTTCTTT	.	15	.	TRBJ1-1	TRBV5-3
CASSQVGGGEFDTQYF	TGTGCCAGCAGCCAAGTAGGTGGCGGGGAATTTGATACGCAGTATTTT	.	16	.	TRBJ2-3	TRBV4-2
CASSLTGDQPRHF	TGTGCCAGCAGCTTAACTGGGGATCAGCCCCGGCATTTT	.	13	.	TRBJ1-5	TRBV7-2
CASIRPGMNTEAFF	TGTGCCAGCATACGTCCGGGGATGAACACTGAAGCTTTCTTT	.	14	.	TRBJ1-1	TRBV28
CASSQWGLNEKLFF	TGCGCCAGCAGCCAATGGGGGTTAAATGAAAAACTGTTTTTT	.	14	.	TRBJ1-4	TRBV4-1
CSVGRGLSSYEQYF	TGCAGCGTGGGCAGGGGCCTCTCTTCGTACGAGCAGTACTTC	.	14	.	TRBJ2-7	TRBV29-1
CASSGLAGVYNEQFF	TGCGCCAGCAGCGGGCTAGCGGGGGTCTACAATGAGCAGTTCTTC	TRBD2	15	.	TRBJ2-1	TRBV5-1
CASSHERNTEAFF	TGTGCCAGCAGCCACGAGCGGAACACTGAAGCTTTCTTT	.	13	.	TRBJ1-1	TRBV6-5
CASSPPGRGAKNIQYF	TGTGCCAGCTCACCACCCGGGCGGGGAGCCAAAAACATTCAGTACTTC	.	16	.	TRBJ2-4	TRBV18
CAWSRGVEQPQHF	TGTGCCTGGAGCAGGGGAGTAGAACAGCCCCAGCATTTT	.	13	few	TRBJ1-5	TRBV30
CASSSRGETQYF	TGTGCCAGCAGCTCACGAGGGGAGACCCAGTACTTC	.	12	.	TRBJ2-5	TRBV5-5
CASSLIANTEAFF	TGTGCCAGCAGCTTGATAGCAAACACTGAAGCTTTCTTT	.	13	few	TRBJ1-1	TRBV7-3
CASSPTSGVSDTQYF	TGCGCCAGCAGCCCAACTAGCGGGGTATCAGATACGCAGTATTTT	TRBD2	15	.	TRBJ2-3	TRBV5-1
CASSLKGSFGEQFF	TGTGCCAGCAGCTTAAAGGGGTCGTTCGGGGAGCAGTTCTTC	.	14	.	TRBJ2-1	TRBV7-2
CASSGTGGGYGYTF	TGTGCCAGCAGCGGGACAGGGGGCGGCTATGGCTACACCTTC	TRBD1	14	.	TRBJ1-2	TRBV11-2
CAISAALGAQPQHF	TGTGCCATCAGCGCCGCCTTAGGGGCCCAGCCCCAGCATTTT	.	14	.	TRBJ1-5	TRBV10-3
CASQPGSLPEAFF	TGCGCCAGCCAACCCGGGAGCTTGCCTGAAGCTTTCTTT	.	13	.	TRBJ1-1	TRBV5-1
CASSRAAGTQYF	TGTGCCAGTAGTCGAGCGGCGGGGACCCAGTACTTC	.	12	.	TRBJ2-5	TRBV19
CASSLVDEQYF	TGTGCCAGCAGCTTAGTCGACGAGCAGTACTTC	.	11	.	TRBJ2-7	TRBV7-2
CAWSVYGTPYNEQFF	TGTGCCTGGAGTGTATACGGGACTCCCTACAATGAGCAGTTCTTC	.	15	.	TRBJ2-1	TRBV30
CASLRGAIAGSTGELFF	TGTGCCAGCCTCCGGGGGGCAATAGCAGGAAGCACCGGGGAGCTGTTTTTT	.	17	.	TRBJ2-2	TRBV7-9
CASSSGAALSGNTIYF	TGCGCCAGCAGCAGTGGGGCCGCGCTCTCTGGAAACACCATATATTTT	.	16	.	TRBJ1-3	TRBV5-1
CASTGGQGFTGELFF	TGTGCCAGTACAGGGGGACAGGGTTTCACCGGGGAGCTGTTTTTT	TRBD1	15	once	TRBJ2-2	TRBV19
CASSFSGGRGNEQFF	TGTGCCAGCAGTTTTTCGGGCGGGAGGGGAAATGAGCAGTTCTTC	TRBD2	15	.	TRBJ2-1	TRBV28
CASSPPASGGAQYF	TGTGCCAGCTCACCACCGGCTAGCGGGGGTGCGCAGTATTTT	TRBD2	14	.	TRBJ2-3	TRBV18